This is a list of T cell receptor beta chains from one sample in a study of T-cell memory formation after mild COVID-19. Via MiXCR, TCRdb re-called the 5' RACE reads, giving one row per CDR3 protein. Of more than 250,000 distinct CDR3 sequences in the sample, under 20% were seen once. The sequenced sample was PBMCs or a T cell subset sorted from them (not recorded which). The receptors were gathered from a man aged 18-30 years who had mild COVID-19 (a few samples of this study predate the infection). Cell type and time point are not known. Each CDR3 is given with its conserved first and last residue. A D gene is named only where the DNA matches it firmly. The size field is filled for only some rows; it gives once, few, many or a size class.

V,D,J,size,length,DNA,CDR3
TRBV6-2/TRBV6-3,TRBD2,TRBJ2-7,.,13,TGTGCCAGCACCTGGAGCGGGGCCCTGGAGCAGTACTTC,CASTWSGALEQYF
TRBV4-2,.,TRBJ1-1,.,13,TGTGCCGGGCGGGGGGCAGTGAACACTGAAGCTTTCTTT,CAGRGAVNTEAFF
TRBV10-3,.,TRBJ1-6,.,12,TGTGCCACCGGACAGTATAATTCACCCCTCCACTTT,CATGQYNSPLHF
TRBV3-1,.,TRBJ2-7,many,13,TGTGCCAGCAGCCCCGGGGGAGCCTACGAGCAGTACTTC,CASSPGGAYEQYF
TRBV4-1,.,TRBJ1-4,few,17,TGCGCCAGCAGCCAAGAGTTAACCCGCGCCCTAAATGAAAAACTGTTTTTT,CASSQELTRALNEKLFF
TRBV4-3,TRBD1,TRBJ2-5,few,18,TGCGCCAGCAGCCAAGATGGGGCTGGGACAGCCGGCCAAGAGACCCAGTACTTC,CASSQDGAGTAGQETQYF
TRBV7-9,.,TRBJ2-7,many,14,TGTGCCAGCAGCTCTATAGGGGACCGGGGTGAGCAGTACTTC,CASSSIGDRGEQYF
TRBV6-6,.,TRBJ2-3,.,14,TGTGCCAGCAGCTATGGACAGTCCACAGATACGCAGTATTTT,CASSYGQSTDTQYF
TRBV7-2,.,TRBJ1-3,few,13,TGTGCCAGCAGCCCCCGCTCTGGAAACACCATATATTTT,CASSPRSGNTIYF
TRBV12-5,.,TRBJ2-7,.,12,TGTGCTAGTGGTTTGGGTACCTACGAGCAGTACTTC,CASGLGTYEQYF
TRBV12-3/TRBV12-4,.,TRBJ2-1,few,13,TGTGCCAGCAGTTTAGGGGCTTTCAAGAAGCAGTTCTTC,CASSLGAFKKQFF
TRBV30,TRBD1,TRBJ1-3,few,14,TGTGCCTGCCGGGACAGCACCTCTGGAAACACCATATATTTT,CACRDSTSGNTIYF
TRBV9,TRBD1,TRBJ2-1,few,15,TGTGCCAGCACACCCGGGACAGGGACATACAATGAGCAGTTCTTC,CASTPGTGTYNEQFF
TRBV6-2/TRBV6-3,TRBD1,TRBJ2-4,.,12,TGTGCCAGCGGACAGGGCAAAAACATTCAGTACTTC,CASGQGKNIQYF
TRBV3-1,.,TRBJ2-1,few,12,TGTGCCAGCAGCCAAGCGATGTATGAGCAGTTCTTC,CASSQAMYEQFF
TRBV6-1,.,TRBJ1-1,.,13,TGTGCCAGCAGCGCCACCCGGGCATCTGGAGCTTTCTTT,CASSATRASGAFF
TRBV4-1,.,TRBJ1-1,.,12,TGCGCCACCGTGGGACTGAACACTGAAGCTTTCTTT,CATVGLNTEAFF
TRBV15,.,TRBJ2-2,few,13,TGTGCCACCGGTTCGGAGGCAGCCGGGGAGCTGTTTTTT,CATGSEAAGELFF
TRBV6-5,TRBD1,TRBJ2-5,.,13,TGTGCCAGCAGTTACGCAGGGGGCGAGACCCAGTACTTC,CASSYAGGETQYF
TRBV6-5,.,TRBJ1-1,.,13,TGTGCCAGCAGTGCCCCGGGAGCTGAGGGAGCTTTCTTT,CASSAPGAEGAFF
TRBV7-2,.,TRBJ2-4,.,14,TGTGCCAGCACCTTGGGGAGACTCCAAAACATTCAGTACTTC,CASTLGRLQNIQYF
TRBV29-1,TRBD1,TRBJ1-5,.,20,TGCAGCGCTGGAGGGTCCGCCCGAAAGACAGGGGGAAAGTGTGTAGGGCCCCAGCATTTT,CSAGGSARKTGGKCVGPQHF
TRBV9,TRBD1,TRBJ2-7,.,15,TGTGCCAGCAGCACCCAAGGGGGCGCGGTTGACGAGCAGTACTTC,CASSTQGGAVDEQYF
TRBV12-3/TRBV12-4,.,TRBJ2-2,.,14,TGTGCCAGCAGTTTAGTACGGTCTACCGGGGAGCTGTTTTTT,CASSLVRSTGELFF
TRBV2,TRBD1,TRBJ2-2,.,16,TGTGCCAGCAGCCCACAGGGGGCCGCGAACACCGTGGAGCTGTTTTTT,CASSPQGAANTVELFF
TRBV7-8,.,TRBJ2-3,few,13,TGTGCCAGCAGCTCTTCTGCCACAGATACGCAGTATTTT,CASSSSATDTQYF
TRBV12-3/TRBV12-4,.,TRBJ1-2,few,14,TGTGCCAGCAGTTTAGGTCCGGGGATCTATGGCTACACCTTC,CASSLGPGIYGYTF
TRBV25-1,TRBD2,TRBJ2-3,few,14,TGTGCCAGCACGGCTAGCGGGGGATGGGATACGCAGTATTTT,CASTASGGWDTQYF
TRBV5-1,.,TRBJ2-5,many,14,TGCGCCAGCAGCCTTGCCCGACAGAAAGAGACCCAGTACTTC,CASSLARQKETQYF
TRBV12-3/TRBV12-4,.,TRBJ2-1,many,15,TGTGCCAGCACCGTCGACTATTTTGGCTACAATGAGCAGTTCTTC,CASTVDYFGYNEQFF
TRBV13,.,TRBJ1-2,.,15,TGTGCCAGCAGCTACGGTAGGGGATTAGCCTATGGCTACACCTTC,CASSYGRGLAYGYTF
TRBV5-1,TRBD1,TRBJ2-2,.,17,TGCGCCAGCAGAGGGTTTGGACAGGGGATCGACACCGGGGAGCTGTTTTTT,CASRGFGQGIDTGELFF
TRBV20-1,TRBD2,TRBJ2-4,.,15,TGCAGTGCTAGAAAGCTAGCGGGGGGGAAAAACATTCAGTACTTC,CSARKLAGGKNIQYF
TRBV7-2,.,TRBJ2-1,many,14,TGTGCCAGCAAGACTCCGGAACTTAACAATGAGCAGTTCTTC,CASKTPELNNEQFF
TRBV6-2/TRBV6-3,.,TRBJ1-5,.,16,TGTGCCAGCAGAAAAGGGGGGACGGGAAGCAATCAGCCCCAGCATTTT,CASRKGGTGSNQPQHF
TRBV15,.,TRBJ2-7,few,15,TGTGCCACCAGCAGCCGATTAGGGACGACCTACGAGCAGTACTTC,CATSSRLGTTYEQYF
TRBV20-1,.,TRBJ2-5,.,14,TGCAGTGCTAGACCGGCAACCGGCCGGGAGACCCAGTACTTC,CSARPATGRETQYF
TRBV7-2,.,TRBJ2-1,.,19,TGTGCCAGCAGCTCCACCTTCATTTGGGGGGGCCGCTCCTACAATGAGCAGTTCTTC,CASSSTFIWGGRSYNEQFF
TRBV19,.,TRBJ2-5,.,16,TGTGCCAGTAGTATTATGGGGACGGATGGAAAAGAGACCCAGTACTTC,CASSIMGTDGKETQYF
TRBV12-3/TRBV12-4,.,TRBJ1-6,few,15,TGTGCCAGCAGTTTATGGGAAGAGTACAATTCACCCCTCCACTTT,CASSLWEEYNSPLHF
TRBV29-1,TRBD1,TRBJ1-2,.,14,TGCAGCGTTGGAGGGACAGGGGGCAAGTATGGCTACACCTTC,CSVGGTGGKYGYTF
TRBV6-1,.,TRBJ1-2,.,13,TGTGCCAGCAGTGTATCAGCCCACTATGGCTACACCTTC,CASSVSAHYGYTF
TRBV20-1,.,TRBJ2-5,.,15,TGCAGTGCTAGTCCCCGGGGGGCTACTTGGGAGACCCAGTACTTC,CSASPRGATWETQYF
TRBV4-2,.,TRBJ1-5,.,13,TGTGCCAGCAGCCAATTCAGCAGTCAGCCCCAGCATTTT,CASSQFSSQPQHF
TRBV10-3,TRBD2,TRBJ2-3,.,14,TGTGCCATCAGTGAGGCGGGACTAGCCGGTACGCAGTATTTT,CAISEAGLAGTQYF
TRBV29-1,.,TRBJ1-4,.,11,TGCAGCGAAGGGAGAGATGAAAAACTGTTTTTT,CSEGRDEKLFF
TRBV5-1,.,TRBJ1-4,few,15,TGCGCCAGCTCACCCGTTCCGGGGTCTGAAGAAAAACTGTTTTTT,CASSPVPGSEEKLFF
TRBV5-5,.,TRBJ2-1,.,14,TGTGCCAGCAGGCCCGCAGGGTCCTACAATGAGCAGTTCTTC,CASRPAGSYNEQFF
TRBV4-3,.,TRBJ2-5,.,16,TGCGCCAGCAGCCAAGTTTGGGCCCGACAGGCAGAGACCCAGTACTTC,CASSQVWARQAETQYF
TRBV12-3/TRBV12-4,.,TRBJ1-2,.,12,TGTGCCAGCAGTTTTACCCGTCCAGGCTACACCTTC,CASSFTRPGYTF
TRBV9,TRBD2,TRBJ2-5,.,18,TGTGCCAGCAGCGCAGGACTAGCGGGGGGCGAAAATCAAGAGACCCAGTACTTC,CASSAGLAGGENQETQYF
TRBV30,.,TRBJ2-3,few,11,TGTGCCTGGTGGGACGGTGGGACGCAGTATTTT,CAWWDGGTQYF
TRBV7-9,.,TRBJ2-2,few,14,TGTGCCAGCAGCTTATTGGCGAACACCGGGGAGCTGTTTTTT,CASSLLANTGELFF
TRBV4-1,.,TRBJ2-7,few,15,TGCGCCAGCAGCCAAGTTTGGCGGAGAGCCTACGAGCAGTACTTC,CASSQVWRRAYEQYF
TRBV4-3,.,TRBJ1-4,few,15,TGCGCCAGCAGCCAAGACAGGGCAACTAATGAAAAACTGTTTTTT,CASSQDRATNEKLFF